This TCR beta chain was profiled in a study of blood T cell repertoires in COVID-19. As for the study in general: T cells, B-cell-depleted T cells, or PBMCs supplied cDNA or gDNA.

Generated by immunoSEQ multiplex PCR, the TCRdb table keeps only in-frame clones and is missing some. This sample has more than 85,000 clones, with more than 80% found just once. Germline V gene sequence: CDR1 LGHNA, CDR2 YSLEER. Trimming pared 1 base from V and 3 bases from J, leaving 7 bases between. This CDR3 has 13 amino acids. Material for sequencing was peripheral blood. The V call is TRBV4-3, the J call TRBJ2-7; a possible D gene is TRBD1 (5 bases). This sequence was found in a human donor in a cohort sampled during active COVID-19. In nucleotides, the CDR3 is TGCGCCAGCAGCCAAGGACAGTTCTACGAGCAGTACTTC. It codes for CASSQGQFYEQYF.